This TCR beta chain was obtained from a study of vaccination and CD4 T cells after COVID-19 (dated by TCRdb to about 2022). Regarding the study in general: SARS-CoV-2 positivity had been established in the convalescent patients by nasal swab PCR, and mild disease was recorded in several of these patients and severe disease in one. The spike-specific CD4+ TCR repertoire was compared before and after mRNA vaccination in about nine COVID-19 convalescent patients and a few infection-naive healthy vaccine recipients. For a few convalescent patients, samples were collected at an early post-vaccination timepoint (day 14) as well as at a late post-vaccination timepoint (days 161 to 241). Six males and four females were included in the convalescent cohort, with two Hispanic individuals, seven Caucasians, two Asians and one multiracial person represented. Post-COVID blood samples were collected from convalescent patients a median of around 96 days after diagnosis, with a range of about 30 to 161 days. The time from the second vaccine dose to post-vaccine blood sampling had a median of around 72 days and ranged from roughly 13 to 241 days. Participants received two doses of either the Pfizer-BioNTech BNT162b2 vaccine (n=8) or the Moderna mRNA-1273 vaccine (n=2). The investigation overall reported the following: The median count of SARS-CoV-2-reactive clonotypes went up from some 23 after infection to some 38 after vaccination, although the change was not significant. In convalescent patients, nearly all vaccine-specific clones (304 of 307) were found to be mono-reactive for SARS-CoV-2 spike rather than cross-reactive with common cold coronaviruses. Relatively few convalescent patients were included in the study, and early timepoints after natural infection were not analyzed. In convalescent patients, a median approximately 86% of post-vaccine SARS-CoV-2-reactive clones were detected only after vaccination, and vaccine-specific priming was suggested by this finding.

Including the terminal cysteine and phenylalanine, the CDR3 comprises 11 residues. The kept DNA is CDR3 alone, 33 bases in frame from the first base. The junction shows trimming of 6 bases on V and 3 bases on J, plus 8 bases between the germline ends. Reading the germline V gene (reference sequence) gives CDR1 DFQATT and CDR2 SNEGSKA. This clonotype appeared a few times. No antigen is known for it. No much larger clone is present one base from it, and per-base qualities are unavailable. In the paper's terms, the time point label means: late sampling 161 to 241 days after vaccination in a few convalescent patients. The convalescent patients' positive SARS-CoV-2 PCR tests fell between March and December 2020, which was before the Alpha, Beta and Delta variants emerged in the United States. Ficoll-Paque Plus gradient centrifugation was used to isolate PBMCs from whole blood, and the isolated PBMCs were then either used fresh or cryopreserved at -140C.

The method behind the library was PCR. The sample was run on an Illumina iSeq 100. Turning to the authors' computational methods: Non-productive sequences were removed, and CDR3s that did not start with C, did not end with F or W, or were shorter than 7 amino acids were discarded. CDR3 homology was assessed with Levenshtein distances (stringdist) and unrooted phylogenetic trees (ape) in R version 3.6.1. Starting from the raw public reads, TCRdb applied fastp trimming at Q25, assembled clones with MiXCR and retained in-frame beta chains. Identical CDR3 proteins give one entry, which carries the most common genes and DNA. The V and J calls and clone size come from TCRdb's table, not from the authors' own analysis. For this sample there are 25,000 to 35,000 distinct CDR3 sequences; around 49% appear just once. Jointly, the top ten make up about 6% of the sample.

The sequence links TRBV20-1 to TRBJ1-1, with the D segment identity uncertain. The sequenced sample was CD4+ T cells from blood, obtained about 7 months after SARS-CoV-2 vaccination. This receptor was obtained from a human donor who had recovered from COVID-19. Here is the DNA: TGCAGTGCGAGACCGTACACTGAAGCTTTCTTT. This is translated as CSARPYTEAFF.